The present TCR beta chain was sequenced within a study of T cell repertoires in cytomegalovirus infection. CDR1 and CDR2 from the germline V gene are LGHDT and YNNKEL (reference sequence). Trimming removed 4 bases at V and 4 bases at J, with 10 bases between. The CDR3 is 13 residues long. TCRdb re-analysed the reads in MiXCR, keeping a single row per CDR3 protein. The sample carries 150,000 to 190,000 distinct CDR3 sequences, about 20% recorded once. The genes are TRBV3-1 and TRBJ1-1; D ambiguous. The material sequenced was PBMCs. This TCR was sampled from a human donor in good health (CMV status not recorded). Some clones in this sample may be carry-over from other donors' samples. The CDR3 DNA reads TGTGCCAGCAGCCCTCGGGGTATCACTGAAGCTTTCTTT. Translation gives CASSPRGITEAFF.